Below, 32 T cell receptor beta chains from the same sample are listed, as sequenced in a study of T-cell reconstitution after alpha-beta-depleted transplantation in children. Molecular barcoding with unique molecular identifiers was used for the TCRbeta library. From the PCR reads, TCRdb called clonotypes with MiXCR, one entry per CDR3 protein. Among over 85,000 distinct CDR3 sequences listed, approximately 10% were seen once. Specimen: PBMCs from the stem cell graft donor, collected from the stem cell graft. These receptors all stem from a human donor who donated a stem cell graft to a child with acute lymphoblastic leukemia.

This clonotype has ten or more counts. The chain is built from TRBV18 and TRBJ2-5; TRBD1 might be the D (6 bases). The germline V gene encodes CDR1 KGHSH and CDR2 LQKENI. Trimming removed 4 bases from V and 3 bases from J, with 12 bases in between. CDR3 length equals 14 residues. The CDR3 region has the DNA TGTGCCAGCTCACACCGGGACACAGAAGAGACCCAGTACTTC. Its translation: CASSHRDTEETQYF.

The V call is TRBV4-1, the J call TRBJ2-3; D gene uncertain. The CDR3 is 12 residues long. V was trimmed by 0 bases and J by 6 bases, leaving 4 bases between them. Germline-derived CDR1 and CDR2 are MGHRA and YSYEKL. The CDR3, as DNA: TGCGCCAGCAGCCAAGAGTGGGATACGCAGTATTTT. Translating gives CASSQEWDTQYF.

Ten or more counts support this clonotype. The chain has TRBV7-8 and TRBJ1-4, with D perhaps TRBD1 (6 bases). Germline CDR1 is SGHVS and CDR2 is FQNEAQ. V lost 5 bases and J lost 8, with 18 bases in between. This CDR3 region has 15 residues. The CDR3 reads CASSPVRGAWEKLFF. The CDR3 DNA follows: TGTGCCAGCAGCCCTGTGAGGGGGGCATGGGAAAAACTGTTTTTT.

This clonotype was seen ten or more times. J is TRBJ1-4 and V is TRBV29-1; D unresolved. Trimming took 5 bases from V and 7 from J, leaving 14 bases between them. Germline loops: CDR1 SQVTM, CDR2 ANQGSEA. The CDR3 has 13 amino acids. CDR3 in amino acids: CSVTEASLEKLFF. For the CDR3, the DNA is TGCAGCGTTACCGAGGCCAGCCTTGAAAAACTGTTTTTT.

This clonotype was recorded many times. The chain recombines TRBV27 with TRBJ1-2, with 7 nucleotides matching TRBD1. From germline, CDR1 is MNHEY and CDR2 SMNVEV (reference sequence). V dropped 5 bases and J dropped 2; count of bases not matched to a gene: 2. The CDR3 is made up of 13 amino acids. This CDR3 is CASSPQGNYGYTF. The CDR3 DNA sequence: TGTGCCAGCAGTCCACAGGGGAACTATGGCTACACCTTC.

This clonotype was seen ten or more times. This rearrangement joins TRBV27 to TRBJ1-2; D perhaps matches TRBD1 (6 bases). Trimming left V 0 bases short and J 5 bases short, with 22 bases between. The CDR3 totals 18 residues. CDR1 and CDR2 from the germline V gene are MNHEY and SMNVEV (reference sequence). This CDR3 is CASSLSREEGETWYGYTF. The CDR3 DNA follows: TGTGCCAGCAGTTTATCCCGCGAGGAGGGGGAAACGTGGTATGGCTACACCTTC.

This clonotype was detected many times. The chain is built from TRBV4-3 and TRBJ2-1; D not certain. Germline values: CDR1 LGHNA, CDR2 YSLEER. The CDR3 loop spans 14 amino acids. Trimming left V 0 bases short and J 12 bases short, with 15 bases between. CDR3 amino acids: CASSQEGPRKGQFF. CDR3 DNA sequence: TGCGCCAGCAGCCAAGAGGGCCCGCGGAAGGGGCAGTTCTTC.

In its sample, this clonotype was seen many times. This chain joins TRBV5-1 and TRBJ2-3, with 10 bases matching TRBD2. The V segment lost 3 bases and the J segment 5 bases; nucleotides outside the gene matches: 6. Germline V CDR1 and CDR2: SGHRS, YFSETQ. The CDR3 sequence is 15 residues long. CDR3 coding DNA: TGCGCCAGCAGCTCAGCGGGGGGGCGGGGAGATACGCAGTATTTT. This codes for CASSSAGGRGDTQYF.

This clonotype was seen repeatedly, ten times or more. The V gene is TRBV20-1, the J gene TRBJ2-3; 7 positions agree with TRBD1. In germline, CDR1 is DFQATT, CDR2 SNEGSKA (reference sequence). There are 13 residues in the CDR3. J was trimmed by 2 bases and V by 5 bases; bases with no gene match: 4. In nucleotides, the CDR3 is TGCAGTGCTGGGGGACAGATCACAGATACGCAGTATTTT. Encoded protein: CSAGGQITDTQYF.

In its sample, this clonotype was seen many times. V and J are TRBV13 and TRBJ2-1; no reliable D call. Trimming cost V 5 bases and J 10 bases, with 15 bases left between them. Per the germline V gene, CDR1 is PRHDT and CDR2 is FYEKMQ (reference sequence). CDR3 length: 13 amino acids. CDR3 amino acids: CASSATRGWEQFF. CDR3 nucleotides: TGTGCCAGCAGCGCTACCCGTGGGTGGGAGCAGTTCTTC.

This clonotype was observed many times. V usage is TRBV7-2 and J usage is TRBJ1-2, with D tentatively TRBD1 (6 bases). Germline loops: CDR1 SGHTA, CDR2 FQGNSA. V was trimmed by 4 bases and J by 2 bases, leaving 11 bases between them. This CDR3 spans 14 amino acids. The CDR3 DNA reads as TGTGCCAGCAGCTACAGGGAGAAAAACTATGGCTACACCTTC. It translates to CASSYREKNYGYTF.

This clonotype was seen many times. The chain carries TRBV25-1 and TRBJ2-5; 9 bases line up with TRBD2. Trimming at V came to 2 bases and at J to 4 bases, leaving 8 bases not matched to a gene. This CDR3 is 16 amino acids long. CDR1 MGHDK and CDR2 SYGVNS come from the germline V gene. CDR3 bases: TGTGCCAGCAGTGAAAGGGTAGCGGGAGCTGGAGAGACCCAGTACTTC. This sequence encodes CASSERVAGAGETQYF. The complete variable domain, with remaining parts taken from reference TRBV25-1 and TRBJ2-5, reads EADIYQTPRYLVIGTGKKITLECSQTMGHDKMYWYQQDPGMELHLIHYSYGVNSTEKGDLSSESTVSRIRTEHFPLTLESARPSHTSQYLCASSERVAGAGETQYFGPGTRLLVL.

This clonotype was observed at least ten times. This chain connects TRBV30 to TRBJ2-1; D may match TRBD1 or TRBD2 (6 bases each). CDR3 length equals 17 residues. Germline CDR1 and CDR2: GTSNPN and SVGIG (reference sequence). Trimming took off 4 bases at V and 8 bases at J, with 27 bases between the two ends. CDR3 DNA: TGTGCCTGGACGCAACATCCCGGGGGCCTGCTTTTGTATGAGCAGTTCTTC. Translated, it gives CAWTQHPGGLLLYEQFF.

This clonotype was seen at least ten times. The J gene is TRBJ2-4, the V gene TRBV7-2, with TRBD2 as a possible D gene (6 bases). This CDR3 contains 14 residues. The V gene lost 3 bases and the J gene lost 2 bases, with 8 bases spanning the gap. Germline CDR1 and CDR2: SGHTA and FQGNSA. CDR3 loop: CASSFGGPKNIQYF. DNA of the CDR3: TGTGCCAGCAGCTTTGGAGGGCCCAAAAACATTCAGTACTTC.

This clonotype has a count of ten or more. The V and J genes are TRBV6-2 or TRBV6-3 and TRBJ1-6; 9 bases line up with TRBD1. Looked up from germline, CDR1 is MNHEY and CDR2 is SVGEGT. The CDR3 loop spans 15 amino acids. After removal of 6 bases from V and 6 bases from J, the junction contained 6 bases not matched to a gene. Here the CDR3 DNA reads TGTGCCAGCAGACTACCGGGACAGGGTAATTCACCCCTCCACTTT. Residues: CASRLPGQGNSPLHF.

Ten or more counts support this clonotype. The chain joins TRBV7-9 to TRBJ2-7, with D possibly matching TRBD2 (5 bases). The CDR3 is made up of 14 amino acids. Trimming removed 2 bases from V and 3 bases from J, with 11 bases in between. Germline V lookup: CDR1 SEHNR, CDR2 FQNEAQ (reference sequence). The DNA of the CDR3 is TGTGCCAGCAGCTTACCTCCGGGGAACTACGAGCAGTACTTC. It encodes CASSLPPGNYEQYF.

This clonotype was recorded many times. The V call is TRBV7-2, the J call TRBJ2-1; TRBD2 aligns across 8 bases. CDR1 SGHTA and CDR2 FQGNSA come from the germline V gene. The CDR3 runs 15 residues. The ends lost 1 base at V and 7 bases at J; junction bases unmatched: 6. The CDR3 nucleotides read TGTGCCAGCAGCTTAGGGACTAGCCGAGGGAATGAGCAGTTCTTC. Translated, it gives CASSLGTSRGNEQFF.

Ten or more counts support this clonotype. This chain connects TRBV5-1 to TRBJ2-7, with D perhaps matching TRBD1 (6 bases). Germline CDR1 reads SGHRS; CDR2 reads YFSETQ. The CDR3 has 16 amino acids. The V and J ends lost 4 bases and 5 bases respectively, with 22 bases between them. The CDR3 is CASSPPFSRGEDEQYF. DNA of the CDR3: TGCGCCAGCAGCCCCCCTTTCTCCAGGGGTGAAGACGAGCAGTACTTC.

This clonotype appeared many times. The rearrangement uses TRBV20-1 and TRBJ2-7, with a tentative D call TRBD1 (5 bases). The CDR3 extends over 15 amino acids. The V gene's germline CDR1 is DFQATT and CDR2 SNEGSKA (reference sequence). Trimming shortened V by 3 bases and J by 4 bases, and 19 bases separated the two germline ends. CDR3 loop: CSASLQESSPYEQYF. CDR3 coding DNA: TGCAGTGCTAGCTTACAGGAATCCTCACCATACGAGCAGTACTTC.

This clonotype was counted at least ten times. V and J are TRBV21-1 and TRBJ2-7; TRBD1, the table's D call, lacks a check against the DNA. TRBV21-1 is an annotated pseudogene. The CDR3 is 18 amino acids. Here the CDR3 reads CASSKGPGKERNLYEQYF. The CDR3 bases are TGTGCCAGCAGCAAAGGTCCCGGGAAGGAGCGGAATCTATACGAGCAGTACTTC.

This clonotype was detected many times. The rearrangement links TRBV6-5 to TRBJ2-3, with D possibly called TRBD1 or TRBD2 (5 bases each). The CDR3 has 14 amino acids. Germline CDR1 is MNHEY and CDR2 is SVGAGI. V dropped 2 bases and J dropped 6 bases, with 12 bases sitting between them. The CDR3 loop reads CASSYGASSDTQYF. In DNA, the CDR3 is TGTGCCAGCAGTTACGGGGCTAGCTCGGATACGCAGTATTTT.

This clonotype has a count of ten or more. The CDR3 DNA follows: TGTGCCAGCAGTTACTCTGCTCTGTCGACAGGATACTACAATGAGCAGTTCTTC. Protein product: CASSYSALSTGYYNEQFF. V and J are TRBV6-2 or TRBV6-3 and TRBJ2-1, with a possible D match to TRBD1 (6 bases). CDR1 and CDR2 from the germline V gene are MNHEY and SVGEGT. Trimming shortened V by 0 bases and J by 3 bases, and 18 bases separated the two germline ends. The CDR3 has 18 residues.

This clonotype came up many times. The rearrangement links TRBV12-3 or TRBV12-4 to TRBJ2-1; possible D gene TRBD1, 6 bases. The CDR3 loop spans 17 amino acids. Deletions cut 1 base from V and 7 bases from J, with 20 bases between. This CDR3 reads CASSLVQGWLSGNEQFF. The CDR3 DNA reads as TGTGCCAGCAGTTTAGTCCAGGGGTGGCTGAGTGGGAATGAGCAGTTCTTC.

This clonotype was counted at least ten times. The V and J genes are TRBV6-1 and TRBJ1-2; D is perhaps TRBD1 (5 bases). CDR1 and CDR2 (germline): MNHNS, SASEGT. V gave up 6 bases and J gave up 8 bases, with 25 bases separating them. The CDR3 has 16 residues. CDR3 amino acids: CASSTRAGRDVMGYTF. In DNA, the CDR3 is TGTGCCAGCAGCACGCGGGCAGGGAGGGATGTAATGGGCTACACCTTC.

This clonotype was found many times. V and J are TRBV20-1 and TRBJ1-2; D might be TRBD1 (5 bases). V was cut by 0 bases and J by 7 bases, with 12 bases left in between. The CDR3 totals 13 residues. Germline loops: CDR1 DFQATT, CDR2 SNEGSKA (reference sequence). CDR3 DNA: TGCAGTGCTAGAGATCCTGGACAAGGTGGCTACACCTTC. It is translated as CSARDPGQGGYTF.

This clonotype was observed at least ten times. This rearrangement joins TRBV29-1 to TRBJ2-7; a weak D match, TRBD1 (5 bases). V dropped 3 bases and J dropped 6 bases, with 12 bases sitting between them. The germline V gene has CDR1 SQVTM and CDR2 ANQGSEA. This CDR3 region has 12 residues. The CDR3 nucleotides read TGCAGCGTTGATCAGGGAATTAGCGAGCAGTACTTC. As protein: CSVDQGISEQYF.

This clonotype was observed at least ten times. The chain uses TRBV9 and TRBJ2-1; perhaps D is TRBD1 or TRBD2 (5 bases each). Germline V gene sequence: CDR1 SGDLS, CDR2 YYNGEE. V shed 0 bases and J shed 7 bases, with 14 bases lying between them. The CDR3 has 15 residues. The CDR3 nucleotides read TGTGCCAGCAGCGTAGGAGGGGACCCAACGAATGAGCAGTTCTTC. This encodes CASSVGGDPTNEQFF.

This clonotype has at least ten counts. The chain carries TRBV27 and TRBJ2-7, with D possibly being TRBD1 (5 bases). V was clipped by 3 bases and J by 2 bases, with 8 bases between them. CDR3 length equals 13 residues. Germline V gene sequence: CDR1 MNHEY, CDR2 SMNVEV (reference sequence). CDR3 region: CASSFGRAYEQYF. Here the CDR3 DNA reads TGTGCCAGCAGTTTCGGCAGGGCCTACGAGCAGTACTTC.

To note about this clonotype: A much more abundant neighbour one base away suggests this may be a read error. The chain has TRBV5-6 and TRBJ2-4; D may match TRBD1 or TRBD2 (6 bases each). With 6 bases removed from V and 9 bases from J, the gap between germline ends came to 25 bases. This CDR3 spans 16 amino acids. Germline CDR1 reads SGHDT; CDR2 reads YYEEEE. The CDR3 spells CASTFFWDSGQFIQYF. For the CDR3, the DNA is TGTGCCAGCACTTTTTTCTGGGACTCCGGACAGTTCATTCAGTACTTC.

This clonotype was seen many times. The rearrangement joins TRBV7-2 to TRBJ2-7, with 11 positions matching TRBD2. The CDR3 is 15 amino acids. CDR1 is SGHTA and CDR2 is FQGNSA in the germline V gene. Losses at the gene ends were 5 bases for V and 4 bases for J; bases not matched to a gene: 7. The CDR3 DNA follows: TGTGCCAGCAGCCCCACTAGCGGGGGTTTGTACGAGCAGTACTTC. Translated: CASSPTSGGLYEQYF.

In this sample, this clonotype turned up many times. J is TRBJ2-7 and V is TRBV12-3 or TRBV12-4; maybe TRBD2 (6 bases). CDR3 length: 13 residues. The germline V and J ends were trimmed by 8 bases and 2 bases, with 13 bases remaining between them. The CDR3 reads CASQTGRTYEQYF. The CDR3 DNA follows: TGTGCCAGCCAAACCGGGAGAACCTACGAGCAGTACTTC.

This chain links TRBV7-2 with TRBJ2-2; possible D gene TRBD1, 5 bases. The V gene lost 5 bases and the J gene lost 4 bases, with 14 bases spanning the gap. The germline V gene has CDR1 SGHTA and CDR2 FQGNSA. This CDR3 is 15 amino acids long. CDR3 sequence (DNA): TGTGCCAGCAGCCCTAGGACATGGAGCACCGGGGAGCTGTTTTTT. It codes for CASSPRTWSTGELFF.